A selection of T cell receptor beta chains follows, all from one sample in a study of CD8 T cells in Susac syndrome. TCRdb re-derived calls from the immunoSEQ multiplex PCR reads in MiXCR, one entry per CDR3 protein. Of some 150,000 distinct CDR3 sequences detected, less than 95% appear once; the ten largest clones hold nearly 0.085%. The sample taken for sequencing was CD4+ T cells from PBMCs. The receptors were sampled from a human donor in good health. CDR3s include the opening cysteine and the closing phenylalanine or tryptophan. The D gene is left open where the match is weak. Part of the rows lack a size; the others show once, few, many or a class for expanded clones.

.,.,TRBJ1-6,TRBV16,TGTGCCAGCAGCCCGGTACAGGGAGAGGGATCACCCCTCCACTTT,CASSPVQGEGSPLHF
TRBD1,.,TRBJ2-2,TRBV5-1,TGCGCCAGCAGCTGGAACAGGGGTGACACCGGGGAGCTGTTTTTT,CASSWNRGDTGELFF
.,.,TRBJ2-7,TRBV29-1,TGCAGCGTTAGGATCGGGTCGACCTACGAGCAGTACTTC,CSVRIGSTYEQYF
.,.,TRBJ2-3,TRBV5-1,TGCGCCAGCAGCTTGTCGGTACTCCCAGATACGCAGTATTTT,CASSLSVLPDTQYF
.,.,TRBJ2-5,TRBV12-3/TRBV12-4,TGTGCCAGCAGCCCCCCCGGAAGGACCCAGTACTTC,CASSPPGRTQYF
.,.,TRBJ2-2,TRBV27,TGTGCCAGCAGCCAACATGGGACGGTGAACACCGGGGAGCTGTTTTTT,CASSQHGTVNTGELFF
TRBD1,.,TRBJ2-1,TRBV10-3,TGTGCCATCAGTGAGGGGGACAGGTACAATGAGCAGTTCTTC,CAISEGDRYNEQFF
.,.,TRBJ1-5,TRBV6-5,TGTGCCAGCAGTTACTCGAAATACAATCAGCCCCAGCATTTT,CASSYSKYNQPQHF
.,.,TRBJ2-2,TRBV5-1,TGCGCCAGCAGGCTCCGGGACACCGGGGAGCTGTTTTTT,CASRLRDTGELFF
TRBD1,.,TRBJ2-7,TRBV27,TGTGCCAGCAGTCCATATGGGGACAGAGGCTACGAGCAGTACTTC,CASSPYGDRGYEQYF
TRBD2,once,TRBJ2-7,TRBV29-1,TGCAGCGTTATAGCGGGAGGGGTTCGCGAGCAGTACTTC,CSVIAGGVREQYF
.,.,TRBJ1-1,TRBV3-1,TGTGCCAGCAGCCAAGATCGGGGCATCAACACTGAAGCTTTCTTT,CASSQDRGINTEAFF
.,.,TRBJ2-5,TRBV10-3,TGTGCCATCAGCAGGGCGGGGCAAGAGACCCAGTACTTC,CAISRAGQETQYF
.,.,TRBJ2-7,TRBV30,TGTGCCTGGAGTGTAGGAGGGAACTACGAGCAGTACTTC,CAWSVGGNYEQYF
.,.,TRBJ1-2,TRBV18,TGTGCCAGCTCACCCACAGGGTCGTACGGCTACACCTTC,CASSPTGSYGYTF
TRBD1,once,TRBJ2-3,TRBV6-5,TGTGCCAGCAGTTACTCTGACAGGGGTAAAGATACGCAGTATTTT,CASSYSDRGKDTQYF
TRBD1,.,TRBJ1-1,TRBV3-1,TGTGCCAGCAGCTACCTCCGGGACAGACACACTGAAGCTTTCTTT,CASSYLRDRHTEAFF
.,.,TRBJ1-1,TRBV18,TGTGCCAGCTCACCCGGTTATCAGAACACTGAAGCTTTCTTT,CASSPGYQNTEAFF
TRBD1,.,TRBJ1-1,TRBV12-3/TRBV12-4,TGTGCCAGCAGTTCCTCGACAGGGCTTTCGACTGAAGCTTTCTTT,CASSSSTGLSTEAFF
.,once,TRBJ2-7,TRBV29-1,TGCAGCGTGCTAATCGAGGGACGCCGTATTCACTTC,CSVLIEGRRIHF
.,.,TRBJ2-2,TRBV28,TGTGCCAGCAGTTCACGAGGGGGGGAGGACTCCGGGGAGCTGTTTTTT,CASSSRGGEDSGELFF
.,.,TRBJ1-5,TRBV24-1,TGTGGTAACACTTTCGACAATCAGCCCCAGCATTTT,CGNTFDNQPQHF
.,.,TRBJ2-5,TRBV12-3/TRBV12-4,TGTGCCAGCAGTTTAGTTACCGGGGAAGAGACCCAGTACTTC,CASSLVTGEETQYF
.,.,TRBJ2-7,TRBV12-3/TRBV12-4,TGTGCCAGCAGTCCCCAGGGGAAGGATTACGAGCAGTACTTC,CASSPQGKDYEQYF
TRBD2,.,TRBJ2-5,TRBV2,TGTGCCAGCAAGAGCGGGAGGCAGGGAAGTACCCAGTACTTC,CASKSGRQGSTQYF
TRBD2,.,TRBJ2-3,TRBV20-1,TGCAGTGCTAGAGATCGGGCTACTAGCGGGACCCGGACAGATACGCAGTATTTT,CSARDRATSGTRTDTQYF
TRBD1,.,TRBJ1-5,TRBV10-3,TGTGCCATCAGACAGGGGGGGGGCTCGGGCAATCAGCCCCAGCATTTT,CAIRQGGGSGNQPQHF
.,once,TRBJ2-3,TRBV7-6,TGTGCCAGCAGCTTAGCTCGTGGTACGCAGTATTTT,CASSLARGTQYF
.,.,TRBJ2-6,TRBV2,TGTGCCAGCAGTGAATCAAGTAGGGCCAACGTCCTGACTTTC,CASSESSRANVLTF
.,.,TRBJ1-4,TRBV10-2,TGCGCCAGCGCGGCCGGGACGCTTGAAAAACTGTTTTTT,CASAAGTLEKLFF
.,.,TRBJ2-2,TRBV5-4,TGTGCCAGCAGCTCGGCAGCTCTTAGCGCCGGGGAGCTGTTTTTT,CASSSAALSAGELFF
.,once,TRBJ2-7,TRBV2,TGTGCCAGCAGTATAGTGGACAGCAGAATATCCTACGAGCAGTACTTC,CASSIVDSRISYEQYF
.,.,TRBJ2-5,TRBV20-1,TGCAGTGCACCGCTAGGTCAAGAGACCCAGTACTTC,CSAPLGQETQYF
.,once,TRBJ2-7,TRBV7-9,TGTGCCAGCAGCCAATCCGTCCAGACATACGAGCAGTACTTC,CASSQSVQTYEQYF
.,.,TRBJ2-5,TRBV7-2,TGTGCCAGCAGCTCCACAGGGATGGAGACCCAGTACTTC,CASSSTGMETQYF
.,.,TRBJ2-2,TRBV20-1,TGCAGTGCTAGCCTGCCGATGGGAACCGGGGAGCTGTTTTTT,CSASLPMGTGELFF